A selection of T cell receptor beta chains follows, all from one sample in a study of tumor and adjacent non-tumor tissue in lung cancer. TCRdb fed the multiplex PCR reads into MiXCR, producing one record per CDR3 protein. Of 70,000 to 90,000 distinct CDR3 sequences listed, nearly 70% were seen once; the top ten hold roughly a quarter. The material sequenced was distant non-tumor lung tissue. The receptors come from a woman aged 45-65 years with non-small cell lung cancer. Both conserved end residues are part of each CDR3. Fields, in order: J gene, V gene, clone size, D gene, CDR3 length, CDR3 DNA, CDR3 protein. The D gene is left open where the match is weak. Clone size appears in some rows only: once, few, many, or a class for an expanded clone.

J gene: TRBJ1-1; V gene: TRBV4-1; clone size: -; D gene: -; CDR3 length: 16; CDR3 DNA: TGCGCCAGTAACCAAGATAGTTACAGGGTGAACACTGAAGCTTTCTTT; CDR3 protein: CASNQDSYRVNTEAFF
J gene: TRBJ1-1; V gene: TRBV6-1; clone size: -; D gene: -; CDR3 length: 13; CDR3 DNA: TGTGCCAGCACCCTGGACCTGAGCACTGAAGGTTTCTTT; CDR3 protein: CASTLDLSTEGFF
J gene: TRBJ2-1; V gene: TRBV11-2; clone size: -; D gene: -; CDR3 length: 12; CDR3 DNA: TGTGCCAGCAGCATATTGGACAATGAGCGGTTTTTC; CDR3 protein: CASSILDNERFF
J gene: TRBJ2-5; V gene: TRBV20-1; clone size: -; D gene: TRBD2; CDR3 length: 16; CDR3 DNA: TGCAGTACTAGGGATTTAGCGGGAGGGCCTGGGGAGACCCAGTACTTC; CDR3 protein: CSTRDLAGGPGETQYF
J gene: TRBJ2-7; V gene: TRBV11-2; clone size: -; D gene: TRBD1; CDR3 length: 15; CDR3 DNA: TGTGCCAGCAGCTCGGGGACAGGCCGGGTCTATGAGCAGTACTTC; CDR3 protein: CASSSGTGRVYEQYF
J gene: TRBJ2-7; V gene: TRBV20-1; clone size: -; D gene: -; CDR3 length: 14; CDR3 DNA: TGCAGTGCTAGCCGAGAAAGCATGGGCTACGGGGAGTACTTC; CDR3 protein: CSASRESMGYGEYF
J gene: TRBJ2-3; V gene: TRBV24-1; clone size: few; D gene: TRBD1; CDR3 length: 15; CDR3 DNA: TGTGCCACCAACCAGGGGGGACAGGATACAGATACGCAGTATTTT; CDR3 protein: CATNQGGQDTDTQYF
J gene: TRBJ1-2; V gene: TRBV12-3/TRBV12-4; clone size: many; D gene: -; CDR3 length: 13; CDR3 DNA: TGTGCCAGCAGCCAGGACAGCGGCTATGGCTACACCTTC; CDR3 protein: CASSQDSGYGYTF
J gene: TRBJ2-3; V gene: TRBV11-2; clone size: -; D gene: -; CDR3 length: 13; CDR3 DNA: TGTGCTAGCAACTTAGATCTGACAGCTACGCAGTATTTT; CDR3 protein: CASNLDLTATQYF
J gene: TRBJ1-1; V gene: TRBV12-3/TRBV12-4; clone size: once; D gene: -; CDR3 length: 15; CDR3 DNA: TGTGCCAGCAGTCCCACAGGAGGCTTGAACACTGAAGCTTCCTTT; CDR3 protein: CASSPTGGLNTEASF
J gene: TRBJ2-1; V gene: TRBV29-1; clone size: medium-sized; D gene: -; CDR3 length: 16; CDR3 DNA: TGCAGCGTTGAAGGAGGATCGCTAGCATCCTACAATGAGCAGTTCTTC; CDR3 protein: CSVEGGSLASYNEQFF
J gene: TRBJ1-5; V gene: TRBV6-2/TRBV6-3; clone size: -; D gene: -; CDR3 length: 14; CDR3 DNA: TGTGCCAGCAGACTAGTGGGCGCCAATCAGCCCCAGCATTTT; CDR3 protein: CASRLVGANQPQHF
J gene: TRBJ1-2; V gene: TRBV12-3/TRBV12-4; clone size: many; D gene: -; CDR3 length: 12; CDR3 DNA: TGTGCCAGCAGCCAACACGGAGGGGGCTACACCTTC; CDR3 protein: CASSQHGGGYTF
J gene: TRBJ1-2; V gene: TRBV6-2/TRBV6-3; clone size: -; D gene: TRBD1; CDR3 length: 14; CDR3 DNA: TGTGCCAGCAACCGCGGACAGGGGCAGGATGACTTCACCTTC; CDR3 protein: CASNRGQGQDDFTF
J gene: TRBJ2-1; V gene: TRBV11-2; clone size: once; D gene: TRBD2; CDR3 length: 15; CDR3 DNA: TGTGCCGGCAACCGGGCTAGCGGGAATTACAATGAGCAGTTCTTC; CDR3 protein: CAGNRASGNYNEQFF
J gene: TRBJ2-7; V gene: TRBV20-1; clone size: -; D gene: TRBD2; CDR3 length: 13; CDR3 DNA: TGCAGTGCTAGTGCGGGAGGGCCCTCTGGGCAGTACTTC; CDR3 protein: CSASAGGPSGQYF
J gene: TRBJ2-1; V gene: TRBV14; clone size: once; D gene: -; CDR3 length: 15; CDR3 DNA: TGTGCCAGCAGCCGGACAAGGGGCGCCTACAATGAGCAGTTATTC; CDR3 protein: CASSRTRGAYNEQLF
J gene: TRBJ1-2; V gene: TRBV10-3; clone size: -; D gene: -; CDR3 length: 15; CDR3 DNA: TGTGCCATCAGCCGCGGCGGGGAAGATAGCTATGGCTACACCTTC; CDR3 protein: CAISRGGEDSYGYTF
J gene: TRBJ2-1; V gene: TRBV11-2; clone size: -; D gene: TRBD1; CDR3 length: 16; CDR3 DNA: TGTGCCAGCAGCTTCAGGGGGCGTGGGCGTAGTGATGAGCTGTTCTTC; CDR3 protein: CASSFRGRGRSDELFF
J gene: TRBJ2-5; V gene: TRBV20-1; clone size: -; D gene: TRBD2; CDR3 length: 14; CDR3 DNA: TGCAGAGGACTGGGACTAGCACACCAAGAGACCCAGTACTTC; CDR3 protein: CRGLGLAHQETQYF
J gene: TRBJ1-5; V gene: TRBV12-3/TRBV12-4; clone size: once; D gene: TRBD1; CDR3 length: 14; CDR3 DNA: TGTACCAGCGGCGATACAGGGGGCAATCAGCCCCAGCATTTT; CDR3 protein: CTSGDTGGNQPQHF
J gene: TRBJ2-3; V gene: TRBV28; clone size: -; D gene: TRBD1; CDR3 length: 15; CDR3 DNA: TGTGCCAGCAGTTACCGGACAGGGGGCACAGATACGCAGTATTTT; CDR3 protein: CASSYRTGGTDTQYF
J gene: TRBJ1-1; V gene: TRBV20-1; clone size: -; D gene: -; CDR3 length: 13; CDR3 DNA: TGCAGTCTTAGAGGACAGAATATCACTGAAGCTTTCTTT; CDR3 protein: CSLRGQNITEAFF
J gene: TRBJ1-1; V gene: TRBV6-5; clone size: -; D gene: -; CDR3 length: 13; CDR3 DNA: TGTGCCAGCAGCCCTAGGCGGTACACTAAAGCTTTCTTT; CDR3 protein: CASSPRRYTKAFF
J gene: TRBJ1-5; V gene: TRBV6-1; clone size: -; D gene: TRBD1; CDR3 length: 15; CDR3 DNA: TGTGCAAGCAGGCCGGACAGGTTAAGCAATCAGCTCCAGCATTTT; CDR3 protein: CASRPDRLSNQLQHF
J gene: TRBJ2-1; V gene: TRBV4-3; clone size: -; D gene: -; CDR3 length: 19; CDR3 DNA: TGCGCCAGCAGCCAAAAGACCTATAGTCCAAACAGTCTGTACAATGAGCAGTTATTC; CDR3 protein: CASSQKTYSPNSLYNEQLF
J gene: TRBJ2-7; V gene: TRBV29-1; clone size: -; D gene: -; CDR3 length: 11; CDR3 DNA: TGCAGCGCAGGGAGCTCCTACGAGCAGTACTTC; CDR3 protein: CSAGSSYEQYF
J gene: TRBJ2-2; V gene: TRBV28; clone size: -; D gene: TRBD1; CDR3 length: 16; CDR3 DNA: TGTGCCAGCAGTTTTTGGGGACAGGGGGACACCGGGGAGCTGTTTTTT; CDR3 protein: CASSFWGQGDTGELFF
J gene: TRBJ2-3; V gene: TRBV11-1; clone size: few; D gene: TRBD1; CDR3 length: 14; CDR3 DNA: TGTGCCAGCAACTTAGCCACAGGGGTTGATACGCGGTATTTT; CDR3 protein: CASNLATGVDTRYF
J gene: TRBJ2-7; V gene: TRBV6-5; clone size: many; D gene: TRBD2; CDR3 length: 13; CDR3 DNA: TGTGCCAGCAGAAATAGCGGGAGTGACGAGCAGTACTTC; CDR3 protein: CASRNSGSDEQYF
J gene: TRBJ2-1; V gene: TRBV28; clone size: -; D gene: -; CDR3 length: 14; CDR3 DNA: TGTGTCAGCAGTTTAGTCTGTGGCAGCTCGGAGCAGTTCTTC; CDR3 protein: CVSSLVCGSSEQFF
J gene: TRBJ1-6; V gene: TRBV4-3; clone size: -; D gene: -; CDR3 length: 16; CDR3 DNA: TGCGCCAGCAACCAACAAATGGGACAATATAATTCACCCCCTCACTTT; CDR3 protein: CASNQQMGQYNSPPHF
J gene: TRBJ1-6; V gene: TRBV11-2; clone size: few; D gene: -; CDR3 length: 18; CDR3 DNA: TGTGTCAGCAGCTTAGATCTTACAGGGTCGCCATATAATTCACCCCTCCACTTT; CDR3 protein: CVSSLDLTGSPYNSPLHF
J gene: TRBJ2-3; V gene: TRBV12-3/TRBV12-4; clone size: -; D gene: TRBD2; CDR3 length: 15; CDR3 DNA: TGTGCCAGCAGCTCAGCTAGCGGGCTGTCAGATATGCAGTATTTT; CDR3 protein: CASSSASGLSDMQYF
J gene: TRBJ1-2; V gene: TRBV28; clone size: many; D gene: -; CDR3 length: 16; CDR3 DNA: TGTGCCAGCAGTTTAACCGTAGATCAGGGTTACTATGGCTACACCTTC; CDR3 protein: CASSLTVDQGYYGYTF
J gene: TRBJ2-7; V gene: TRBV11-2; clone size: -; D gene: -; CDR3 length: 13; CDR3 DNA: TGTGACAGCAGCTTTGCGGCTAGGTACGAGCAGTATTTC; CDR3 protein: CDSSFAARYEQYF
J gene: TRBJ2-1; V gene: TRBV6-6; clone size: -; D gene: -; CDR3 length: 13; CDR3 DNA: TGTGCCAGCATCAGGGACAACTACAATGAGCGGTTATTC; CDR3 protein: CASIRDNYNERLF
J gene: TRBJ2-1; V gene: TRBV5-1; clone size: few; D gene: TRBD2; CDR3 length: 18; CDR3 DNA: TGCGCCAGCAGCTCCGTAGGGACTAGCGGGAGAAGCTACAATGAGCAGTTCTTC; CDR3 protein: CASSSVGTSGRSYNEQFF
J gene: TRBJ2-1; V gene: TRBV20-1; clone size: -; D gene: -; CDR3 length: 15; CDR3 DNA: TGCAATGCTAGACCTTCGTGCAGGGGTGGGCTTGAGCAGTTCTTC; CDR3 protein: CNARPSCRGGLEQFF
J gene: TRBJ2-7; V gene: TRBV20-1; clone size: -; D gene: -; CDR3 length: 13; CDR3 DNA: TGCAGTGCTAATTCGGTACTATCCTACGAGCAGTATTTC; CDR3 protein: CSANSVLSYEQYF
J gene: TRBJ1-3; V gene: TRBV5-1; clone size: many; D gene: -; CDR3 length: 15; CDR3 DNA: TGCGCCAGCAGCATCGACAGTAGCCCTGGAAACACCATATATTTT; CDR3 protein: CASSIDSSPGNTIYF
J gene: TRBJ2-5; V gene: TRBV6-5; clone size: -; D gene: TRBD1; CDR3 length: 17; CDR3 DNA: TGTGCCAACATCGACCCCCTGGGACAGGGGTATCGAGAGACCAAGTACTTC; CDR3 protein: CANIDPLGQGYRETKYF
J gene: TRBJ1-2; V gene: TRBV6-2/TRBV6-3; clone size: -; D gene: TRBD1; CDR3 length: 14; CDR3 DNA: TGTGCCAGCAGCCGCGGACAGGGAGAGGGTGGCTACACCTTC; CDR3 protein: CASSRGQGEGGYTF
J gene: TRBJ1-1; V gene: TRBV6-6; clone size: many; D gene: -; CDR3 length: 16; CDR3 DNA: TGTGCCAGCAAAACCCCCGGTGGTCATGGGAACACTGAAGCTTTCTTT; CDR3 protein: CASKTPGGHGNTEAFF
J gene: TRBJ2-1; V gene: TRBV5-4; clone size: many; D gene: -; CDR3 length: 14; CDR3 DNA: TGTGCCAGCAGCTTGTACGTGGGACCCCCTGAGCAGTTCTTC; CDR3 protein: CASSLYVGPPEQFF
J gene: TRBJ2-5; V gene: TRBV28; clone size: -; D gene: -; CDR3 length: 15; CDR3 DNA: TGTGCCAGCAGTTCCATCAGGGGGGCGGGAGAGACCCAGTACTTC; CDR3 protein: CASSSIRGAGETQYF
J gene: TRBJ1-5; V gene: TRBV6-1; clone size: -; D gene: -; CDR3 length: 14; CDR3 DNA: TGTGTCTGCAGTGCAAAGGGGGACAATCAGCCCCAGCATTTT; CDR3 protein: CVCSAKGDNQPQHF
J gene: TRBJ2-7; V gene: TRBV6-1; clone size: -; D gene: TRBD2; CDR3 length: 10; CDR3 DNA: TGTACTAGCGGACAGTACGGGCAGTACTTC; CDR3 protein: CTSGQYGQYF
J gene: TRBJ2-1; V gene: TRBV29-1; clone size: -; D gene: -; CDR3 length: 15; CDR3 DNA: TGCAGCGTACCGCGACCTGATAAATCCTACAATGATCAGTTCTTC; CDR3 protein: CSVPRPDKSYNDQFF